The 27 T cell receptor beta chains listed next were all sequenced from one sample in a study of spatial heterogeneity in lung cancer. Overall study results and limits: Expanded intratumoral alpha and beta TCR counts tracked tumor mutation counts.

A single record per CDR3 protein comes from TCRdb applying MiXCR to the 5' RACE reads. The data show 5,700 or so distinct CDR3 sequences, around 3.9% seen once. Time point in this sample: sample taken at primary tumor resection. No cognate antigen is known for these TCRs. The sample in question was lung tumor tissue, obtained at surgery. These receptors came from a female donor with early-stage non-small cell lung cancer.

This clonotype has ten or more counts. The genes are TRBV29-1 and TRBJ2-1; 7 nucleotides align to TRBD2. Germline CDR1 SQVTM, CDR2 ANQGSEA. The CDR3 is 13 amino acids. Trimming removed 4 bases from V and 8 bases from J; junction bases left unmatched: 8. The CDR3 coding sequence is TGCAGCGTTGGACGACTAGCTTTCGATGAGCAGTTCTTC. Its protein is CSVGRLAFDEQFF.

This clonotype is labeled medium-sized (0.01 to 0.1%). J is TRBJ1-1 and V is TRBV7-9; no reliable D call. The CDR3 is made up of 13 amino acids. The germline CDR1 and CDR2 sequences are SEHNR and FQNEAQ (reference sequence). Trimming left V 1 base short and J 5 bases short, with 8 bases between. CDR3 in amino acids: CASSLVSGTEAFF. The CDR3 bases are TGTGCCAGCAGCTTAGTTTCGGGAACTGAAGCTTTCTTT.

On this clonotype itself: This could be a read error, since a much larger clone is one nucleotide away. The chain has TRBV6-6 and TRBJ1-2, with 7 bases that match TRBD1. Germline loops: CDR1 MNHNY, CDR2 SVGAGI (reference sequence). CDR3 length equals 14 residues. The CDR3 coding sequence is TGTGCCAGCACCCCTAGGCAGGGGGTTTTGGGCTACAACTTC. Its translation: CASTPRQGVLGYNF.

This clonotype was detected a few times. V and J are TRBV19 and TRBJ2-1, with 7 bases lining up with TRBD2. Germline V lookup: CDR1 LNHDA, CDR2 SQIVND (reference sequence). The CDR3 contains 14 residues. Unmatched junction bases numbered 5, after V lost 4 bases and J lost 5 bases. CDR3 DNA: TGTGCCAGTAGTAGCGGGAGTTACCACAATGAGCAGTTCTTC. Its translation is CASSSGSYHNEQFF.

This clonotype counts as medium-sized. The chain recombines TRBV7-2 with TRBJ2-5, with TRBD2 as a possible D gene (5 bases). V lost 5 bases and J lost 5, with 18 bases in between. CDR3 length equals 15 residues. CDR1 SGHTA and CDR2 FQGNSA come from the germline V gene. CDR3 DNA: TGTGCCAGCAGCCCAGGACTCGGCGGGTACGAGACCCAGTACTTC. It is translated as CASSPGLGGYETQYF.

Within the sample, this clonotype is medium-sized (0.01 to 0.1%). This chain connects TRBV5-1 to TRBJ2-1; TRBD2 matches at 7 bases. Germline V gives CDR1 SGHRS, CDR2 YFSETQ. This CDR3 has 16 amino acids. V was pared by 0 bases and J by 5 bases, with 8 bases of the junction left unmatched. In DNA, the CDR3 is TGCGCCAGCAGCTTGGAGCGGGCTAGCGGAAACAATGAGCAGTTCTTC. It specifies CASSLERASGNNEQFF.

This clonotype appeared many times. V is TRBV10-3 and J is TRBJ2-7, with D possibly called TRBD1 or TRBD2 (6 bases each). The CDR3 is 13 residues long. Germline V lookup: CDR1 ENHRY, CDR2 SYGVKD. The ends were cut back, 7 bases at V and 7 bases at J, with 17 bases in the middle. This CDR3 is CAITRMEGEEQYF. As DNA, the CDR3 is TGTGCCATCACCCGTATGGAGGGGGAAGAGCAGTACTTC.

This clonotype was counted only a few times. At one end the junction does not follow the germline gene, possibly because of a read error. The chain employs TRBV19 and TRBJ2-2, with TRBD1 identical over 9 bases. The CDR3 extends over 15 amino acids. Germline assignment: CDR1 LNHDA and CDR2 SQIVND (reference sequence). As DNA, the CDR3 is TGTGCCAGCAGTACAGGGGGCGCGGACACCGGGGAGCTGTTTTTT. Its protein is CASSTGGADTGELFF.

This clonotype came up many times. The CDR3 region has the DNA TGTGCCAGCAGCGGCACTAGAGGCGCAGATACGCAGTATTTT. Protein product: CASSGTRGADTQYF. The V gene is TRBV7-3, the J gene TRBJ2-3; TRBD2 is a possible D gene (5 bases). The germline V and J ends were trimmed by 5 bases and 4 bases, with 13 bases remaining between them. The CDR3 length is 14 residues. Germline V gene sequence: CDR1 SGHTA, CDR2 FQGTGA.

Relative to its sample, this clonotype is medium-sized. This chain links TRBV5-6 with TRBJ2-1, with a possible D match to TRBD2 (5 bases). The germline V and J ends were trimmed by 10 bases and 0 bases, with 11 bases remaining between them. Germline CDR1 and CDR2: SGHDT and YYEEEE. The CDR3 sequence is 13 residues long. The CDR3 region has the DNA TGTGCCCAAGATGGAGGCTCCTACAATGAGCAGTTCTTC. Amino acid sequence: CAQDGGSYNEQFF.

This clonotype appeared many times. This chain uses TRBV18 with TRBJ2-5; D gene unclear. V gave up 0 bases and J gave up 4 bases, with 6 bases separating them. Germline-derived CDR1 and CDR2 are KGHSH and LQKENI. CDR3 size: 13 residues. This CDR3 reads CASSPPQVETQYF. The DNA for the CDR3 is TGTGCCAGCTCACCACCACAAGTAGAGACCCAGTACTTC.

By its share, this clonotype is medium-sized. The V call is TRBV29-1, the J call TRBJ2-6, with D hard to call. There are 14 residues in the CDR3. Germline loops: CDR1 SQVTM, CDR2 ANQGSEA. V was shortened by 5 bases and J by 0 bases, with 8 bases between the two germline ends. The CDR3 region is CSVMLISGANVLTF. In nucleotides, the CDR3 is TGCAGCGTTATGCTGATCTCTGGGGCCAACGTCCTGACTTTC.

This clonotype was seen repeatedly, ten times or more. The gene calls are TRBV20-1 and TRBJ2-5; tentatively, D is TRBD1 or TRBD2 (5 bases each). The CDR3 is made up of 11 amino acids. Per the germline V gene, CDR1 is DFQATT and CDR2 is SNEGSKA (reference sequence). CDR3 loop: CSGDGQETQYF. The CDR3, as DNA: TGCAGCGGGGACGGACAAGAGACCCAGTACTTC.

This clonotype was counted at least ten times. V and J are TRBV5-1 and TRBJ1-5; perhaps TRBD1 as D (6 bases). Germline values: CDR1 SGHRS, CDR2 YFSETQ. The V and J ends lost 5 bases and 2 bases respectively, with 14 bases between them. The CDR3 is made up of 15 amino acids. The CDR3 nucleotides read TGCGCCAGCAGTTTATCAGGGGTGGGCAATCAGCCCCAGCATTTT. Protein product: CASSLSGVGNQPQHF.

This clonotype is deemed medium-sized. The V gene is TRBV19, the J gene TRBJ2-3; TRBD2 aligns across 9 bases. Looked up from germline, CDR1 is LNHDA and CDR2 is SQIVND (reference sequence). This CDR3 comprises 13 residues. The V and J ends lost 7 bases and 4 bases, in that order; junction bases with no gene match: 3. The chain's CDR3 is CASTAGGADTQYF. CDR3 sequence (DNA): TGTGCCAGTACTGCGGGAGGGGCAGATACGCAGTATTTT.

In this sample, this clonotype turned up a few times. The rearrangement links TRBV18 to TRBJ1-2; possibly TRBD1 for D (5 bases). V dropped 0 bases and J dropped 3 bases, with 11 bases sitting between them. Germline-derived CDR1 and CDR2 are KGHSH and LQKENI. CDR3 length equals 15 residues. CDR3 coding DNA: TGTGCCAGCTCACCACCGGGGGGGAAGGACTATGGCTACACCTTC. This encodes CASSPPGGKDYGYTF.

This clonotype rates as medium-sized. V and J are TRBV20-1 and TRBJ1-5; possible D gene TRBD1, 5 bases. CDR3 length: 11 amino acids. V was trimmed by 6 bases and J by 7 bases, leaving 10 bases between them. Germline V gene data show CDR1 as DFQATT and CDR2 as SNEGSKA (reference sequence). The CDR3 DNA sequence: TGCAGTGCCCTGGAGGGGCAGCCCCAGCATTTT. It encodes CSALEGQPQHF.

This clonotype qualifies as medium-sized. The V and J genes are TRBV7-3 and TRBJ2-1; 11 bases align to TRBD2. J lost 10 bases, V lost 6 bases, and 5 bases had no gene match. The CDR3 contains 13 residues. Germline CDR1 SGHTA, CDR2 FQGTGA. The CDR3 protein is CASRDLAGGEQFF. For the CDR3, the DNA is TGTGCCAGCAGGGATCTAGCGGGAGGAGAGCAGTTCTTC.

This clonotype was counted ten times or more. CDR3 sequence reads: CASTPGTDYGEQYF. CDR3 coding DNA: TGCGCCAGCACCCCCGGGACAGACTACGGGGAGCAGTACTTC. The genes are TRBV5-1 and TRBJ2-7, with TRBD1 matching over 7 bases. V gave up 6 bases and J gave up 7 bases; unmatched junction bases: 13. The CDR3 covers 14 residues. Germline loops: CDR1 SGHRS, CDR2 YFSETQ.

The chain combines TRBV3-1 with TRBJ2-1, with D possibly called TRBD1 or TRBD2 (5 bases each). This CDR3 contains 15 residues. Germline CDR1 reads LGHDT; CDR2 reads YNNKEL (reference sequence). The V and J ends lost 4 bases and 3 bases respectively, with 13 bases between them. The CDR3 DNA is TGTGCCAGCAGCCTTGGACATGGGGGCTACAATGAGCAGTTCTTC. Amino acid sequence: CASSLGHGGYNEQFF.

This clonotype is classed as medium-sized (0.01 to 0.1%). This rearrangement joins TRBV7-8 to TRBJ2-1, with D unclear. Germline V lookup: CDR1 SGHVS, CDR2 FQNEAQ. CDR3 size: 13 residues. V was shortened by 2 bases and J by 9 bases, with 11 bases between the two germline ends. In nucleotides, the CDR3 is TGTGCCAGCAGCTTAAGGGTGGATAGTGAGCAGTTCTTC. Amino acids: CASSLRVDSEQFF.

This clonotype was detected ten times or more. This chain joins TRBV20-1 and TRBJ1-5; TRBD1 might be the D (6 bases). Germline V gene lookup returns CDR1 DFQATT and CDR2 SNEGSKA (reference sequence). V lost 5 bases, J lost 4 bases, and 12 bases lay in between. CDR3 length equals 13 residues. The CDR3 region is CSAGGGFNQPQHF. The DNA of the CDR3 is TGCAGTGCTGGGGGCGGGTTTAATCAGCCCCAGCATTTT.

This clonotype ranks as medium-sized. The V gene is TRBV5-4, the J gene TRBJ2-2; no firm D call. Between the trimmed V and J ends, which lost 5 bases and 7 bases, there was a span of 12 bases. Germline V gene lookup returns CDR1 SGHNT and CDR2 YYREEE (reference sequence). The CDR3 has 13 residues. CDR3 sequence: CASRVQVDGELFF. The CDR3, as DNA: TGTGCCAGCAGAGTCCAGGTCGACGGGGAGCTGTTTTTT.

This clonotype is categorized as medium-sized. The chain is built from TRBV7-9 and TRBJ2-5; D remains ambiguous. Germline V gene sequence: CDR1 SEHNR, CDR2 FQNEAQ (reference sequence). The CDR3 loop spans 12 amino acids. V gave up 5 bases and J gave up 5 bases, with 9 bases separating them. CDR3 sequence reads: CASSPTRETQYF. In DNA form, the CDR3 reads TGTGCCAGCAGCCCCACGAGGGAGACCCAGTACTTC.

CDR3 DNA sequence: TGTGCCAGCAGAGGACTAGCGGGATTCTACGAGCAGTACTTC. This codes for CASRGLAGFYEQYF. The chain combines TRBV6-1 with TRBJ2-7, with TRBD2 identical over 12 bases. CDR3 size: 14 residues. Trimming at V came to 6 bases and at J to 3 bases, leaving 3 bases not matched to a gene. Germline values: CDR1 MNHNS, CDR2 SASEGT.

The table lists this clonotype with many counts. The chain couples TRBV20-1 to TRBJ2-3; TRBD2 matches at 9 bases. The CDR3 consists of 13 residues. With 5 bases clipped from V and 4 bases from J, the junction kept 4 bases outside the gene matches. Germline V gene data show CDR1 as DFQATT and CDR2 as SNEGSKA (reference sequence). The CDR3 DNA sequence: TGCAGTGCTCGCGCGGGAGGGGCAGATACGCAGTATTTT. Protein sequence: CSARAGGADTQYF.

This clonotype appeared many times. CDR3 nucleotide sequence: TGTGCCAGCAGCTCTGGGACAACCGAGCAGTACTTC. Its protein product is CASSSGTTEQYF. The J gene is TRBJ2-7, the V gene TRBV7-9; tentative D call: TRBD1 (6 bases). The CDR3 length is 12 residues. Germline CDR1 and CDR2: SEHNR and FQNEAQ (reference sequence). The ends were cut back, 4 bases at V and 6 bases at J, with 10 bases in the middle.